Following are 5 T cell receptor beta chains from one sample sequenced in a study of blood T cell repertoires in COVID-19. Some clones are missing from TCRdb's copy, which holds only in-frame ones; the method was immunoSEQ multiplex PCR. The data contain roughly 280,000 clones, 75% to 95% of them seen just once; the ten biggest clones take up approximately 3%. What was sequenced was PBMCs or T cells enriched from blood (not recorded which). The receptor set was obtained from a man aged 40-49 years who had been exposed to COVID-19.

The gene calls are TRBV28 and TRBJ1-2, with D hard to call. This CDR3 has 12 residues. V lost 2 bases, J lost 5 bases, and 6 bases lay in between. In germline, CDR1 is MDHEN, CDR2 SYDVKM. CDR3 in DNA: TGTGCCAGCAGTTTAGCGTCGTATGGCTACACCTTC. Amino acid sequence: CASSLASYGYTF.

This sequence joins TRBV19 and TRBJ2-3; 7 bases agree with TRBD2. Trimming took 3 bases from V and 4 from J; bases not matched to a gene: 16. This CDR3 region has 18 residues. Germline CDR1 and CDR2: LNHDA and SQIVND (reference sequence). CDR3 DNA sequence: TGTGCCAGTAGTATTTCCACCCAGGCGCGGGAGTATTCAGATACGCAGTATTTT. This encodes CASSISTQAREYSDTQYF.

A word on this clone: Other DNA sequences in this specimen translate into the identical CDR3. The chain has TRBV28 and TRBJ1-1, with D uncertain. CDR3 length equals 12 residues. The V end was cut by 6 bases, the J end by 5 bases, with 10 bases between. The V gene's germline CDR1 is MDHEN and CDR2 SYDVKM. The CDR3 DNA reads as TGTGCCAGCAGCCTGAGGGAGACTGAAGCTTTCTTT. Amino acid sequence: CASSLRETEAFF. Together with reference TRBV28 and TRBJ1-1, the CDR3 gives the full variable domain: DVKVTQSSRYLVKRTGEKVFLECVQDMDHENMFWYRQDPGLGLRLIYFSYDVKMKEKGDIPEGYSVSREKKERFSLILESASTNQTSMYLCASSLRETEAFFGQGTRLTVV.

This clone was seen a single time. The chain couples TRBV28 to TRBJ1-5; D may be TRBD1 (6 bases). This CDR3 has 14 residues. Germline CDR1 reads MDHEN; CDR2 reads SYDVKM. Trimming shortened V by 6 bases and J by 3 bases, and 12 bases separated the two germline ends. CDR3 sequence reads: CASRIRDTNQPQHF. In DNA form, the CDR3 reads TGTGCCAGCAGAATCCGGGACACCAATCAGCCCCAGCATTTT.

The genes are TRBV21-1 and TRBJ2-5; the table's D call, TRBD2, has no DNA check behind it. TRBV21-1 is shown as a pseudogene. There are 14 residues in the CDR3. The CDR3 DNA is TGTGCCAGCAGCAAAGGAGGGTGTCAAGAGACCCAGTACTTC. As protein: CASSKGGCQETQYF.